A single sample gave rise to the 2 T cell receptor beta chains below, sequenced in a study of T cell responses to AZD1222 COVID-19 vaccine. The repertoire was sequenced with immunoSEQ multiplex PCR; TCRdb's copy has only in-frame clones and lacks some. The sample lists roughly 70,000 clones; 83% were seen once. Sequences were derived from peripheral blood, sampled 28 days after the second AZD1222 dose. Receptors originate from an adult who received the AZD1222 COVID-19 vaccine.

This clone has only one observation. This chain links TRBV11-2 with TRBJ1-5; 8 nucleotides align to TRBD1. The germline gives CDR1 SGHAT, CDR2 FQNNGV. The J segment lost 1 base and the V segment lost 1 base, leaving 0 bases of the junction unmatched. The CDR3 extends over 15 amino acids. The CDR3 spells CASSLGQGSNQPQHF. In nucleotides, the CDR3 is TGTGCCAGCAGCTTAGGACAGGGGAGCAATCAGCCCCAGCATTTT.

The sample holds one count of this clone. V gene TRBV6-2 or TRBV6-3 combines with J gene TRBJ2-3; 7 nucleotides line up with TRBD1. With V trimmed by 6 bases and J by 0 bases, 9 bases remained unmatched. The germline V gene has CDR1 MNHEY and CDR2 SVGEGT. The CDR3 totals 16 residues. CDR3 residues: CASSLPGQRSTDTQYF. The CDR3 nucleotides read TGTGCCAGCAGCCTCCCGGGACAGAGGAGCACAGATACGCAGTATTTT.